Below are 3 T cell receptor beta chains sequenced from a single sample in a study of blood T cell repertoires in COVID-19. Generated by immunoSEQ multiplex PCR, the TCRdb table keeps only in-frame clones and is missing some. Found here are some 300,000 clones, around 89% of them singletons; the top ten hold approximately 7.2%. Material for sequencing was peripheral blood. Receptors were obtained from a woman aged 25-40 years who had recovered from COVID-19.

The CDR3 loop is CASSIGGGPPYEQYF. In nucleotides, the CDR3 is TGTGCCAGTAGTATAGGGGGAGGACCTCCCTACGAGCAGTACTTC. The chain links TRBV19 to TRBJ2-7, with D possibly being TRBD2 (6 bases). The CDR3 covers 15 residues. Germline CDR1 and CDR2: LNHDA and SQIVND (reference sequence). The V gene lost 1 base and the J gene lost 2 bases, with 12 bases spanning the gap. Full variable domain (remainder filled in from reference TRBV19 and TRBJ2-7): DGGITQSPKYLFRKEGQNVTLSCEQNLNHDAMYWYRQDPGQGLRLIYYSQIVNDFQKGDIAEGYSVSREKKESFPLTVTSAQKNPTAFYLCASSIGGGPPYEQYFGPGTRLTVT.

The chain employs TRBV5-4 and TRBJ2-3, with TRBD2 matching 12 bases. Germline V gene lookup returns CDR1 SGHNT and CDR2 YYREEE (reference sequence). CDR3 length: 15 residues. Unmatched junction bases numbered 1, after V lost 1 base and J lost 4 bases. The CDR3 DNA reads as TGTGCCAGCAGCTTGCGACTAGCGGGGGCAGATACGCAGTATTTT. Translation: CASSLRLAGADTQYF.

The chain employs TRBV27 and TRBJ1-6; D is unclear. This CDR3 has 16 residues. Trimming removed 5 bases at V and 0 bases at J, with 11 bases between. Germline assignment: CDR1 MNHEY and CDR2 SMNVEV (reference sequence). The CDR3, as DNA: TGTGCCAGCAGTATGGCGGGAGCCTCCTATAATTCACCCCTCCACTTT. Protein: CASSMAGASYNSPLHF.